A selection of T cell receptor beta chains follows, all from one sample in a study of cytomegalovirus exposure and HLA in healthy donors. TCRdb's copy holds only in-frame clones and misses some; the assay was immunoSEQ multiplex PCR. This table has 150,000 to 200,000 clones, more than 65% appearing once. Sequencing was carried out using PBMCs. The receptors shown here come from a young man in good health and CMV-seropositive. Each CDR3 is given with its conserved first and last residue. The D gene is left open where the match is weak. Some rows have no size entry. The others give once, few or many, or a class for an expanded clone.

TGTGCCAGCTCACCTGGGCAGGGTGGGTTGTTCGTCTACGAGCAGTACTTC,CASSPGQGGLFVYEQYF,TRBJ2-7,-,TRBV18,-
TGTGCCAGCAGCCATCGGCAGGGCTATGGCTACACCTTC,CASSHRQGYGYTF,TRBJ1-2,-,TRBV14,-
TGTGCCAGCAGGACTCTAATCACGGTCGACGAGCAGTACTTC,CASRTLITVDEQYF,TRBJ2-7,-,TRBV27,-
TGCAGCTCTGAAGGGGGGGCCGGGGAGCTGTTTTTT,CSSEGGAGELFF,TRBJ2-2,-,TRBV29-1,-
TGTGCCAGCAGAGACAGGGGGAATGAAGCTTTCTTT,CASRDRGNEAFF,TRBJ1-1,-,TRBV21-1,-
TGTGCCAGCAGCCCACAGGGCGGCACTGAAGCTTTCTTT,CASSPQGGTEAFF,TRBJ1-1,-,TRBV6-4,-
TGCGCCAGCAGCCAAGATCTTAATCAGCCCCAGCATTTT,CASSQDLNQPQHF,TRBJ1-5,-,TRBV4-1,-
TGCGCCAGCAGCTTGTTCGCCGAAGCTTACAATGAGCAGTTCTTC,CASSLFAEAYNEQFF,TRBJ2-1,-,TRBV5-1,-
TGTGCCAGCAGATCCTTGAGCGGCACAGATACGCAGTATTTT,CASRSLSGTDTQYF,TRBJ2-3,-,TRBV6-6,-
TGTGCCAGCAGCGCCTCTAGCGGGAGATACGAGCAGTACTTC,CASSASSGRYEQYF,TRBJ2-7,TRBD2,TRBV5-4,-
TGCGCCAGCAGCAAGCCCGGGACTAGCGACTACAATGAGCAGTTCTTC,CASSKPGTSDYNEQFF,TRBJ2-1,TRBD2,TRBV5-1,-
TGTGCCACCAGCAGAGCCCGAGGGACAGGGGGCGAGCAGTACTTC,CATSRARGTGGEQYF,TRBJ2-7,TRBD1,TRBV15,-
TGCGCCAGCAGCCAACGACAGAACTACGAGCAGTACTTC,CASSQRQNYEQYF,TRBJ2-7,-,TRBV4-3,once
TGTGCCAGCAGCTTAGCAGGGGGCAGTATCCCTGAAGCTTTCTTT,CASSLAGGSIPEAFF,TRBJ1-1,TRBD1,TRBV7-2,once
TGTGCCAGCAGCTGGGCGGGGACAGCCCAAGAGACCCAGTACTTC,CASSWAGTAQETQYF,TRBJ2-5,-,TRBV7-9,-
TGTGCCAGCAGCGCTCAACAGTGGGGGGAAGAGACCCAGTACTTC,CASSAQQWGEETQYF,TRBJ2-5,-,TRBV9,-
TGTGCCATCAGCCCACGGGACAGGGGTTTCCACGAGCAGTACTTC,CAISPRDRGFHEQYF,TRBJ2-7,TRBD1,TRBV10-3,-
TGCGCCAGCAGCTTGGCACTAGTTGCAGATACGCAGTATTTT,CASSLALVADTQYF,TRBJ2-3,-,TRBV5-1,-
TGTGCCAGCAGTTTAGAAGGGGTGGGGACTGAAGCTTTCTTT,CASSLEGVGTEAFF,TRBJ1-1,-,TRBV27,-
TGTGCCAGCAGTTTACGGACAGGCCGCGAGCAGTACTTC,CASSLRTGREQYF,TRBJ2-7,TRBD1,TRBV27,-
TGCGCCAGCAGCCAGAGCGGATACGGCCACAATGAGCAGTTCTTC,CASSQSGYGHNEQFF,TRBJ2-1,-,TRBV4-3,once
TGCGCCAGCAGCCAGTCAGGGGGCGCTTGGAACACTGAAGCTTTCTTT,CASSQSGGAWNTEAFF,TRBJ1-1,TRBD1,TRBV4-1,-
TGTGCCAGCAGCTTGGTTCAAACGCGGGACAATGAGCAGTTCTTC,CASSLVQTRDNEQFF,TRBJ2-1,-,TRBV5-4,-
TGTGCCAGCAGCCCCAGAGTAGGGGGAACCGGGGAGCTGTTTTTT,CASSPRVGGTGELFF,TRBJ2-2,-,TRBV7-8,-
TGTGCCAGCAGCCAAACTTTATTGCGGGCAGGGGGATTGAATGAGCAGTTCTTC,CASSQTLLRAGGLNEQFF,TRBJ2-1,TRBD1,TRBV7-6,-
TGTGCCAGCAGCTTAGACCCTAGTGGGGGGGCCATAGATGAGCAGTTCTTC,CASSLDPSGGAIDEQFF,TRBJ2-1,-,TRBV11-2,-
TGTGCCAGCAGGGATGACAACCGTGGCAATCAGCCCCAGCATTTT,CASRDDNRGNQPQHF,TRBJ1-5,-,TRBV2,-
TGTGCCAGCAGCCTCCCCCAGGTACCCACTGAAGCTTTCTTT,CASSLPQVPTEAFF,TRBJ1-1,-,TRBV9,-
TGCGCCAGCAGAACGACAGGGGTAGGAACTGAAGCTTTCTTT,CASRTTGVGTEAFF,TRBJ1-1,TRBD1,TRBV5-1,-
TGTGCCAGCAGTCCCCATGGGACAGTTAACACTGAAGCTTTCTTT,CASSPHGTVNTEAFF,TRBJ1-1,TRBD1,TRBV27,-
TGTGCCAGCAGCTTCACCGGGATGGGGACCCAGTACTTC,CASSFTGMGTQYF,TRBJ2-5,-,TRBV7-9,-
TGTGCCAGCAGCTTTAGGACAGGGGGCAGGGAAGCTTTCTTT,CASSFRTGGREAFF,TRBJ1-1,TRBD1,TRBV13,-
TGTGCCAGCAGCCTTCCCGCGGGGCTGGGGCAGTTCTTC,CASSLPAGLGQFF,TRBJ2-1,-,TRBV7-9,-
TGCGCCAGCAGCCTTTACGAGCAGTACTTC,CASSLYEQYF,TRBJ2-7,-,TRBV10-1,-
TGTGCCAGCTCACCAGGACTGGGCTATGGCTACACCTTC,CASSPGLGYGYTF,TRBJ1-2,-,TRBV18,-